The TCR beta chain under discussion was sequenced for a study of blood T cell repertoires in COVID-19. Germline V gene lookup returns CDR1 SGHVS and CDR2 FNYEAQ. The CDR3 spans 17 residues. Unmatched junction bases numbered 9, after V lost 1 base and J lost 1 base. Sequencing used immunoSEQ multiplex PCR; TCRdb keeps in-frame clones, though not all of them. The sample records around 250,000 clones, 90% to 95% being singletons. Participant reports of clinical history set cohort assignment. The clonotype comes from a human donor in a cohort exposed to, infected with or recovered from COVID-19 (not recorded which). The donor label of this sample is uncertain. This chain uses TRBV7-6 with TRBJ2-5; TRBD1 agrees at 7 bases. The sample consisted of PBMCs or T cells enriched from blood (not recorded which). The CDR3 reads CASSLEGTVTTQETQYF. The CDR3 DNA reads TGTGCCAGCAGCTTAGAAGGGACAGTAACCACCCAAGAGACCCAGTACTTC.